These T cell receptor beta chains were read from a single sample in a study of beta chain features in type 1 diabetes. The method was immunoSEQ multiplex PCR; TCRdb's version includes in-frame clones alone and lacks a portion of them. The sample contains fewer than 55,000 clones, approximately 45% of which appear only once. The sequencing sample was made of Tregs from blood. Every receptor here comes from a man younger than 45 with type 1 diabetes. Each CDR3 is given with its conserved first and last residue. The order of the fields is D gene, V gene, J gene, CDR3 protein. The D gene is left open where the match is weak.

>TRBD2|TRBV10-3|NA
CAISGSASGTSRSYEQYF
>NA|TRBV4-2|TRBJ2-3
CASSHDQRERTDTQYF
>TRBD1|TRBV7-6|TRBJ2-7
CASSNTGGEQYF
>NA|TRBV6-1|TRBJ1-4
CASSYGRNEKLFF
>TRBD1|TRBV6-1|TRBJ1-3
CASSMDRLGNTIYF
>NA|TRBV7-3|NA
CASSPEANSYEQYF
>NA|TRBV7-9|TRBJ1-1
CASTAYAFF
>NA|TRBV6-5|TRBJ1-6
CASSYRGGDSPLHF
>TRBD2|TRBV5-1|TRBJ2-1
CASSLGGSGRFSYNEQFF
>NA|TRBV23-1|TRBJ2-7
CASSQSDTEQYF
>NA|TRBV6-5|TRBJ1-5
CASSSGQTSNQPQHF
>TRBD2|TRBV6-5|TRBJ2-7
CASSYLPGLVYEQYF
>NA|TRBV7-2|TRBJ2-5
CASSLYPQETQYF
>TRBD1|TRBV29-1|TRBJ2-2
CSVSRQGQSGELFF
>TRBD1|TRBV7-2|TRBJ2-3
CASSMNRQGATDTQYF
>TRBD2|TRBV5-5|TRBJ2-2
CASRPGLAGGPRGTGELFF
>TRBD1|TRBV29-1|TRBJ1-5
CSVQDRGGQPQHF